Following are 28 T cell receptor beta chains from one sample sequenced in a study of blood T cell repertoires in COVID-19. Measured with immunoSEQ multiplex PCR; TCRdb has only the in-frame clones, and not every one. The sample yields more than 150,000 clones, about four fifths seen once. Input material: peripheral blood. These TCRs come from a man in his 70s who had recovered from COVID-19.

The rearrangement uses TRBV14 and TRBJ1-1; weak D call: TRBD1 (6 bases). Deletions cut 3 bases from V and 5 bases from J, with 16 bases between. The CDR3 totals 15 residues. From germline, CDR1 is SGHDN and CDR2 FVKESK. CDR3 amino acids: CASSHLQGPGTEAFF. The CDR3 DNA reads TGTGCCAGCAGCCACCTACAGGGTCCGGGTACTGAAGCTTTCTTT.

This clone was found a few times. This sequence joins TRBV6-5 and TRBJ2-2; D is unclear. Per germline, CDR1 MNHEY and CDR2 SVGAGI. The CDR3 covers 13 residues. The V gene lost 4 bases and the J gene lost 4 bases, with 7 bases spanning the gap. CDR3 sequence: CASSLSRTGELFF. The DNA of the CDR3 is TGTGCCAGCAGTTTGAGTCGCACCGGGGAGCTGTTTTTT.

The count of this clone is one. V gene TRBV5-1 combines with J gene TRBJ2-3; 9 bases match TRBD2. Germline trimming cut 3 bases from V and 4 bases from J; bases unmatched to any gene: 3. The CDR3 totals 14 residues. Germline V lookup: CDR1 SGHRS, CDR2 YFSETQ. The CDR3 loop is CASSWGTSPDTQYF. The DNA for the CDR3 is TGCGCCAGCAGCTGGGGGACTAGCCCAGATACGCAGTATTTT.

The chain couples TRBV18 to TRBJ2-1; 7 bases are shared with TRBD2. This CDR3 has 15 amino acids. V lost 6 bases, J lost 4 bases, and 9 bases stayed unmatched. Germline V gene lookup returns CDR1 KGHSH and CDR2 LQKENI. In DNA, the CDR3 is TGTGCCAGCTCCGGGGGAGCGGGGCCTTACAATGAGCAGTTCTTC. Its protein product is CASSGGAGPYNEQFF.

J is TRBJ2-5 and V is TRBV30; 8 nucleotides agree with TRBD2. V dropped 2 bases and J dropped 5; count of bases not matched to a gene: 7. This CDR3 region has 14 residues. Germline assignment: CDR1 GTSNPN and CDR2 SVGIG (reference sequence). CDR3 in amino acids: CAWSNSGTPETQYF. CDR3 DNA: TGTGCCTGGAGTAATAGCGGGACCCCCGAGACCCAGTACTTC.

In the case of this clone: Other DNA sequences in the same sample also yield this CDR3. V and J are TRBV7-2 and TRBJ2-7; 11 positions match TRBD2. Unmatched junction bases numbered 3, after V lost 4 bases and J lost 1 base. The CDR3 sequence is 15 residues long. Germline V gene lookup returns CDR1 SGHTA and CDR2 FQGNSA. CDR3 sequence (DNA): TGTGCCAGCAGCTCCATAGCGGGGGGGTCCTACGAGCAGTACTTC. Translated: CASSSIAGGSYEQYF.

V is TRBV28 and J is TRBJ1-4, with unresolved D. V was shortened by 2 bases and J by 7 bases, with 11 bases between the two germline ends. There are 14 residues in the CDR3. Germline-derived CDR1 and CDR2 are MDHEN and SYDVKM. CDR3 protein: CASSLRQYSEKLFF. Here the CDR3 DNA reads TGTGCCAGCAGTTTACGGCAGTACAGTGAAAAACTGTTTTTT.

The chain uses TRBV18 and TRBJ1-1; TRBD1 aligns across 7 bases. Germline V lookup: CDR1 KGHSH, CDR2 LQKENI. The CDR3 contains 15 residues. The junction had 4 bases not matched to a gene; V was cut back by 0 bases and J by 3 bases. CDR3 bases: TGTGCCAGCTCACCACCGCCAGGGGGGCACACTGAAGCTTTCTTT. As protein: CASSPPPGGHTEAFF.

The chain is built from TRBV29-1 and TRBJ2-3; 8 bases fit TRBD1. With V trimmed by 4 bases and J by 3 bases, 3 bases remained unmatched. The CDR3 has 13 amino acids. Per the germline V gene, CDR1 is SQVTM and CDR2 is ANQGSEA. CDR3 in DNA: TGCAGCGTTGGGACAGGGCAGACAGATACGCAGTATTTT. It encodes CSVGTGQTDTQYF.

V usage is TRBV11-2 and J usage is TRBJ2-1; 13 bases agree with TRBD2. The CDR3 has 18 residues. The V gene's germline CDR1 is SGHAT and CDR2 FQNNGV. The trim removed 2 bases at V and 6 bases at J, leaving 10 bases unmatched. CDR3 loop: CASSLKPRGLAGFNEQFF. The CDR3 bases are TGTGCCAGCAGCTTAAAGCCCCGGGGACTAGCGGGATTCAATGAGCAGTTCTTC. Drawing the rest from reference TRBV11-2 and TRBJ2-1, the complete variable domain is EAGVAQSPRYKIIEKRQSVAFWCNPISGHATLYWYQQILGQGPKLLIQFQNNGVVDDSQLPKDRFSAERLKGVDSTLKIQPAKLEDSAVYLCASSLKPRGLAGFNEQFFGPGTRLTVL.

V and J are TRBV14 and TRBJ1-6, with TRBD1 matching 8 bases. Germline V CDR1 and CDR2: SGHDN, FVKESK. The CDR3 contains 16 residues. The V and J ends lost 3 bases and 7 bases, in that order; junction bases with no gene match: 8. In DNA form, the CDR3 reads TGTGCCAGCAGCCAGGACAGGGTGCAGTCAAATTCACCCCTCCACTTT. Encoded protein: CASSQDRVQSNSPLHF.

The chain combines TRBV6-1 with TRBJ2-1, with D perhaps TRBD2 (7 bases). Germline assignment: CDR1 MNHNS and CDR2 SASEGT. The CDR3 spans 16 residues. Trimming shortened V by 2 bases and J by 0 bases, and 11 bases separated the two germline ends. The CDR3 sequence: CASSERGGYSYNEQFF. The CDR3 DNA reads TGTGCCAGCAGTGAAAGGGGGGGCTACTCCTACAATGAGCAGTTCTTC.

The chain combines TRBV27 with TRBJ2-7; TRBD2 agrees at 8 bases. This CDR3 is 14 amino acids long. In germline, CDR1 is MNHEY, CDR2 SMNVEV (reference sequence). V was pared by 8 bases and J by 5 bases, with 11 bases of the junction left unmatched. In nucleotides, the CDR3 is TGTGCCAGCGGCGAGGACGGGAGGGCCGACGAGCAGTACTTC. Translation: CASGEDGRADEQYF.

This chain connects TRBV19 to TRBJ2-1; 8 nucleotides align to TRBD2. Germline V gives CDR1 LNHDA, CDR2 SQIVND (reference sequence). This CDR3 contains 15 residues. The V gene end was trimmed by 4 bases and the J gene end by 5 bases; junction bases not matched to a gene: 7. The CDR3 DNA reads TGTGCCAGTAGTAGTTCGTCAGCGGGAGACAATGAGCAGTTCTTC. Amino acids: CASSSSSAGDNEQFF.

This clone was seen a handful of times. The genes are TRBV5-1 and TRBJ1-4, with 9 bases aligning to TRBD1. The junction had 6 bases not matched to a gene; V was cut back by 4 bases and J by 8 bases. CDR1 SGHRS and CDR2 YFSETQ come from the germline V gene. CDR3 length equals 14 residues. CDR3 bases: TGCGCCAGCAGCCTAAGGACAGGGGAGGAAAAACTGTTTTTT. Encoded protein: CASSLRTGEEKLFF. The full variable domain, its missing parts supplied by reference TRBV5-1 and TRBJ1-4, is KAGVTQTPRYLIKTRGQQVTLSCSPISGHRSVSWYQQTPGQGLQFLFEYFSETQRNKGNFPGRFSGRQFSNSRSEMNVSTLELGDSALYLCASSLRTGEEKLFFGSGTQLSVL.

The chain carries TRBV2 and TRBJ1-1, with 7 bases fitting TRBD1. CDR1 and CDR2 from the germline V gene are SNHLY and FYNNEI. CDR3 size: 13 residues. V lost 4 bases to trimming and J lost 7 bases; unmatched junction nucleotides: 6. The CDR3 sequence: CASSGQGRSEAFF. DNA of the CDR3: TGTGCCAGCAGTGGACAGGGAAGAAGTGAAGCTTTCTTT.

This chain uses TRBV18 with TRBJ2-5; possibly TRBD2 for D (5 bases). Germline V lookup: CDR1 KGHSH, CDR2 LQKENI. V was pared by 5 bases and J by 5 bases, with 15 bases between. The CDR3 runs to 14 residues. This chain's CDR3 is CASSAVSGSETQYF. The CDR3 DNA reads TGTGCCAGCTCAGCTGTCTCGGGGAGCGAGACCCAGTACTTC.

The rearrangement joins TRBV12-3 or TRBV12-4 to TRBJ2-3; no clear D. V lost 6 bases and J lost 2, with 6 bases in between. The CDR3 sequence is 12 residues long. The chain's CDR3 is CASRRFTDTQYF. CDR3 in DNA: TGTGCCAGCAGGCGCTTCACAGATACGCAGTATTTT.

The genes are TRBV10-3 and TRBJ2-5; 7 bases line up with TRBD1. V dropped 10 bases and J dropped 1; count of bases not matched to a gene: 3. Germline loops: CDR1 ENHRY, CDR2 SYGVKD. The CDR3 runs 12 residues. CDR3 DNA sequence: TGTGCCACCGGGACAGTCCAAGAGACCCAGTACTTC. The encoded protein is CATGTVQETQYF.

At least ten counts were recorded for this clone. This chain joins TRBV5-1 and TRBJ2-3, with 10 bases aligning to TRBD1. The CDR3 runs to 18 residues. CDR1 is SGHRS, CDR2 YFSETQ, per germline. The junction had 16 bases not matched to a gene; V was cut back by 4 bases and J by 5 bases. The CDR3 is CASSPRGTGESLRDTQYF. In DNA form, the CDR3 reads TGCGCCAGCAGCCCCAGGGGGACAGGGGAATCATTGAGAGATACGCAGTATTTT.

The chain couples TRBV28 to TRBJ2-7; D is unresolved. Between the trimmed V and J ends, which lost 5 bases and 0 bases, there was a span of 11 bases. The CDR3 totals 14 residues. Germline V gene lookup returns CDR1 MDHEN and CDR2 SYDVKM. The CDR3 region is CASSTPGNSYEQYF. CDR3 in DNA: TGTGCCAGCAGTACTCCGGGTAACTCCTACGAGCAGTACTTC.

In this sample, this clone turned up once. The CDR3 spells CASSHRLAGTYNEQFF. CDR3 bases: TGCGCCAGCAGCCATCGACTAGCGGGAACATACAATGAGCAGTTCTTC. This rearrangement joins TRBV5-1 to TRBJ2-1; 11 nucleotides match TRBD2. The CDR3 loop spans 16 amino acids. CDR1 SGHRS and CDR2 YFSETQ come from the germline V gene. V was pared by 4 bases and J by 4 bases, with 7 bases of the junction left unmatched. The variable domain in full, completed from reference TRBV5-1 and TRBJ2-1, reads KAGVTQTPRYLIKTRGQQVTLSCSPISGHRSVSWYQQTPGQGLQFLFEYFSETQRNKGNFPGRFSGRQFSNSRSEMNVSTLELGDSALYLCASSHRLAGTYNEQFFGPGTRLTVL.

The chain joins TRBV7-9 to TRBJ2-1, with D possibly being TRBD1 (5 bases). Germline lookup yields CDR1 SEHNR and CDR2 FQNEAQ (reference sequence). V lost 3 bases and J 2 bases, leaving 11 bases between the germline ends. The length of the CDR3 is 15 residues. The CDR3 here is CASSLGLPPYNEQFF. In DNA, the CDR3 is TGTGCCAGCAGCTTGGGGCTCCCACCCTACAATGAGCAGTTCTTC. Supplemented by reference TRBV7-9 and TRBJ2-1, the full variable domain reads DTGVSQNPRHKITKRGQNVTFRCDPISEHNRLYWYRQTLGQGPEFLTYFQNEAQLEKSRLLSDRFSAERPKGSFSTLEIQRTEQGDSAMYLCASSLGLPPYNEQFFGPGTRLTVL.

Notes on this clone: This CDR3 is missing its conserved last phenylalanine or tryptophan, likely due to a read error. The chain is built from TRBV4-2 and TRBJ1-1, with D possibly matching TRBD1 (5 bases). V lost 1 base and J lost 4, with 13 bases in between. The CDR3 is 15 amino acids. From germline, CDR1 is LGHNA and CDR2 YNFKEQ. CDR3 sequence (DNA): TGTGCCAGCAGCCAAGGTACCGGGGGTCGCACTGAAGCTTTCCTT. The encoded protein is CASSQGTGGRTEAFL.

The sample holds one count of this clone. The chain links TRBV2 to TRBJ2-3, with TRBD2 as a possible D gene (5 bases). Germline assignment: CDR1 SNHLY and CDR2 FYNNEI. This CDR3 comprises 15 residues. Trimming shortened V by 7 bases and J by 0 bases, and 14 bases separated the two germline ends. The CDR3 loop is CASTGTRASTDTQYF. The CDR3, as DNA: TGTGCCAGCACCGGAACTAGGGCAAGCACAGATACGCAGTATTTT.

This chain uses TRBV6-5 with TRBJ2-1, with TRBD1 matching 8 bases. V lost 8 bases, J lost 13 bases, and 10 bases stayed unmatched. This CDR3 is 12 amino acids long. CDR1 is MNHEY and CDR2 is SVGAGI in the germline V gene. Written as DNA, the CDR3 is TGTGCCAGCCAACCCCAGACAGGGGCCCAGTTCTTC. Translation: CASQPQTGAQFF.

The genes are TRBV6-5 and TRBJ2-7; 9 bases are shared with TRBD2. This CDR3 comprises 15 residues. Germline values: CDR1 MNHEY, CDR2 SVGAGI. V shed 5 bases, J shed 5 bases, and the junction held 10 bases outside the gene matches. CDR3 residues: CASSPAEREVNEQYF. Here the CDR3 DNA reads TGTGCCAGCAGTCCCGCCGAGCGGGAGGTCAACGAGCAGTACTTC.

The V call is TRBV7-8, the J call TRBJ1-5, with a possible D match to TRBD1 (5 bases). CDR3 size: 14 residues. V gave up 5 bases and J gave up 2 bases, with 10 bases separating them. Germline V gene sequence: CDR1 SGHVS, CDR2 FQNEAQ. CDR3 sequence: CASSMQGGNQPQHF. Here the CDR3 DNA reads TGTGCCAGCAGCATGCAAGGGGGCAATCAGCCCCAGCATTTT.